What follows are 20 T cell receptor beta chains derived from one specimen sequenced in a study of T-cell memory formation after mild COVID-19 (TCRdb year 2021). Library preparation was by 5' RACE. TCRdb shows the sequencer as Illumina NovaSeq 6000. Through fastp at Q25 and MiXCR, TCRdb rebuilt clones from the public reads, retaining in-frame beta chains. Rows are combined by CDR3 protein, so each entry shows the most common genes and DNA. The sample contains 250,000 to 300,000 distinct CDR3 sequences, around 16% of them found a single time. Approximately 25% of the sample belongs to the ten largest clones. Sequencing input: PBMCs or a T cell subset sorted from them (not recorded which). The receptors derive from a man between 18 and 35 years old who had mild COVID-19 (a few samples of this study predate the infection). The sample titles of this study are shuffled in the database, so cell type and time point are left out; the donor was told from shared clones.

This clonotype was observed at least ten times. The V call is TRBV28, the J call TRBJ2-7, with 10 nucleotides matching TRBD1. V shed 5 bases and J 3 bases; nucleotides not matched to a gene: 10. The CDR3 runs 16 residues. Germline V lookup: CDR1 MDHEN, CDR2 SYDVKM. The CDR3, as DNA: TGTGCCAGCAGTGCGACAGGGGGCAGATCTTACTACGAGCAGTACGTC. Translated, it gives CASSATGGRSYYEQYV.

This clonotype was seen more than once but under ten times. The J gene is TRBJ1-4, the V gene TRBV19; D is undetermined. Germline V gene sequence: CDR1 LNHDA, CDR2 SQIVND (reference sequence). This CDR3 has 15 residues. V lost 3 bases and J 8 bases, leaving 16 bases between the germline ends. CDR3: CASSIFDRHSEKLFF. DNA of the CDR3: TGTGCCAGTAGTATCTTCGACCGCCATTCGGAAAAACTGTTTTTT.

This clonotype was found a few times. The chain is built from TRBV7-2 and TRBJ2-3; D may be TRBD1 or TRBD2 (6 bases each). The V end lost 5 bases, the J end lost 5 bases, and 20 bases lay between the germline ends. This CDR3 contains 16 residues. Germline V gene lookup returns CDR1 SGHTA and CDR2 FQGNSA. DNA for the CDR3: TGTGCCAGCAGCGGGGGGCGGGGCGCCAGGATAGATACGCAGTATTTT. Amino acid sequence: CASSGGRGARIDTQYF.

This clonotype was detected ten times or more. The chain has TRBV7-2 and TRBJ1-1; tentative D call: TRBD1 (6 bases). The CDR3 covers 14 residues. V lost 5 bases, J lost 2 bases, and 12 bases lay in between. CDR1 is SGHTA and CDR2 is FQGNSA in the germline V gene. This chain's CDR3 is CASSPGHLNTEAFF. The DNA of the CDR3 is TGTGCCAGCAGCCCGGGACACCTCAACACTGAAGCTTTCTTT.

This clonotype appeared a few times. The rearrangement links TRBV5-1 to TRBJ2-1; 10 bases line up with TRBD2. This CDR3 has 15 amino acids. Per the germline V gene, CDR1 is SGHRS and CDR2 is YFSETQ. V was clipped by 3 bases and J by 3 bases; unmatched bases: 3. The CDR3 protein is CASSYLAGGYNEQFF. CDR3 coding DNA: TGCGCCAGCAGCTATTTAGCGGGGGGCTACAATGAGCAGTTCTTC.

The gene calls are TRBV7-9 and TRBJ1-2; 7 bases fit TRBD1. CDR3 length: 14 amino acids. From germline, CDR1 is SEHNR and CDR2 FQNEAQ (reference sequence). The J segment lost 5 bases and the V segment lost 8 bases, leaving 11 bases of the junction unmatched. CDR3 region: CASGLTGFGYGYTF. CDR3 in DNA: TGTGCCAGCGGTCTGACAGGGTTCGGATATGGCTACACCTTC.

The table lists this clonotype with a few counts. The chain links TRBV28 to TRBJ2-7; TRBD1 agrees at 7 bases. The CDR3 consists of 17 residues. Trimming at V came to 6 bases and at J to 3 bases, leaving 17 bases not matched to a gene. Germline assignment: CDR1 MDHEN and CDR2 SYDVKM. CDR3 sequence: CASSQSGMGRDSYEQYV. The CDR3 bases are TGTGCCAGCAGCCAGTCTGGGATGGGAAGGGACAGCTACGAGCAGTACGTC.

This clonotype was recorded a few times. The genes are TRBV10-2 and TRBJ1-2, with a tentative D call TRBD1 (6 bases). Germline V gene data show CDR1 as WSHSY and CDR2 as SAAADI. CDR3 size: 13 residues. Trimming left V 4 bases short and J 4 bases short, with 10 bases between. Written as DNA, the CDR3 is TGCGCCAGCAGTGTAGGGGGTCTCTATGGCTACACCTTC. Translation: CASSVGGLYGYTF.

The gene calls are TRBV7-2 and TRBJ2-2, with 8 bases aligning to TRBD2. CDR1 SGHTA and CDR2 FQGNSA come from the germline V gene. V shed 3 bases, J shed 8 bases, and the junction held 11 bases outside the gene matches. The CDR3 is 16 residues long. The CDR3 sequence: CASSLFRLANGGELFF. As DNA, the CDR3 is TGTGCCAGCAGCTTGTTTCGACTAGCGAATGGGGGGGAGCTGTTTTTT. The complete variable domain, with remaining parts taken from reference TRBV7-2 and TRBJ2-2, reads GAGVSQSPSNKVTEKGKDVELRCDPISGHTALYWYRQSLGQGLEFLIYFQGNSAPDKSGLPSDRFSAERTGGSVSTLTIQRTQQEDSAVYLCASSLFRLANGGELFFGEGSRLTVL.

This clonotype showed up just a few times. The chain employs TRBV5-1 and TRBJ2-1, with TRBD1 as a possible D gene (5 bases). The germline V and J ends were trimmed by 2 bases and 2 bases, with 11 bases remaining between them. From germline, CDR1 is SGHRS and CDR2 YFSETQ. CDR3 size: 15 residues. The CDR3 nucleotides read TGCGCCAGCAGCTTTGCAGGGCCGCCCTACAATGAGCAGTTCTTC. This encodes CASSFAGPPYNEQFF.

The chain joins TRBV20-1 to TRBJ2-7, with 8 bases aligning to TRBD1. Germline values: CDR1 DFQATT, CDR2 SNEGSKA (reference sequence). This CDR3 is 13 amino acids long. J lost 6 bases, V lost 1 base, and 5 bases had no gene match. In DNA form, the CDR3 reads TGCAGTGCTAGAGTGACAGGGGCTCTCGAGCAGTACTTC. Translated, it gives CSARVTGALEQYF.

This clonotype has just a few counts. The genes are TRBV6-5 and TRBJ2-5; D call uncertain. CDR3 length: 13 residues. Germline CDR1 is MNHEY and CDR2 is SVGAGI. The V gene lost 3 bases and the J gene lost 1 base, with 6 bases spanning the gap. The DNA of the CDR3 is TGTGCCAGCAGTTATAACCCCCAAGAGACCCAGTACTTC. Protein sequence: CASSYNPQETQYF.

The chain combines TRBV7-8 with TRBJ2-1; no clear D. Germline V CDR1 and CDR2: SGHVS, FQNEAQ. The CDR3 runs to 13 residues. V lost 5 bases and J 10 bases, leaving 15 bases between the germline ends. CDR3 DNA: TGTGCCAGCAGCCCACTTACTGGCAGAGAGCAGTTCTTC. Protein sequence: CASSPLTGREQFF.

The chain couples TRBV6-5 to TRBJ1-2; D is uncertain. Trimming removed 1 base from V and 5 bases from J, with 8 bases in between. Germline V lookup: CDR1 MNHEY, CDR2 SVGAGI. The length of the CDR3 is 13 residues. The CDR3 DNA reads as TGTGCCAGCAGTTACTATGTCGGGTATGGCTACACCTTC. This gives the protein CASSYYVGYGYTF.

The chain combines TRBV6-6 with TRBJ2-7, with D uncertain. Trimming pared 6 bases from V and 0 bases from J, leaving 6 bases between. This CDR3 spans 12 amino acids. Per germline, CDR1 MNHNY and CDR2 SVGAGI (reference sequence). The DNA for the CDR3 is TGTGCCAGCAGCGGGCCCTCCTACGAGCAGTACGTC. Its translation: CASSGPSYEQYV.

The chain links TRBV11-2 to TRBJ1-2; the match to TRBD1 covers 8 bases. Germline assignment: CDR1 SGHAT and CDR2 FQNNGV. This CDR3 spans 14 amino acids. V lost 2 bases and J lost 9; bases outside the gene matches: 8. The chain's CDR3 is CASSLRQGIESYTF. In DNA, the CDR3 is TGTGCCAGCAGCTTAAGACAGGGGATTGAAAGCTACACCTTC.

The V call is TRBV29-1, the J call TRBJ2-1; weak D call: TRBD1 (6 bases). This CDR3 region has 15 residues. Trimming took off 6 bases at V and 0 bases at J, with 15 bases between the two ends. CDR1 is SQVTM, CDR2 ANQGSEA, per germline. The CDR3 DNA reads TGCAGCGTACCGGAGAGGGGGAGCTCCTACAATGAGCAGTTCTTC. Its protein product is CSVPERGSSYNEQFF.

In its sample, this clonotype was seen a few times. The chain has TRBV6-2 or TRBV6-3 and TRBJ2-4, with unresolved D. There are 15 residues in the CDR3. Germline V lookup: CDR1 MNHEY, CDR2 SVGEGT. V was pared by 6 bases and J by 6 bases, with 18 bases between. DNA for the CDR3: TGTGCCAGCAGCTCCGTTATACAGCTAGGAAACATTCAGTACTTC. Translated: CASSSVIQLGNIQYF.

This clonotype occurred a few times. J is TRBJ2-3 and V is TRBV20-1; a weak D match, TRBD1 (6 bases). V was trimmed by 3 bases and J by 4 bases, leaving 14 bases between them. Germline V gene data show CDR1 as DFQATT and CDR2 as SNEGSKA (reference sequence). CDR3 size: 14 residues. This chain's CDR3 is CSARAVEGADTQYF. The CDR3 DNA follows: TGCAGTGCTAGGGCAGTAGAGGGGGCAGATACGCAGTATTTT.

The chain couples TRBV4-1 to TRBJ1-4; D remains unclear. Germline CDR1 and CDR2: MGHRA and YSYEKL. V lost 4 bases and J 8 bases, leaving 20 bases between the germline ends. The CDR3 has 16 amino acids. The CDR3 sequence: CASSPHGRQSREKLFF. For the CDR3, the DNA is TGCGCCAGCAGCCCTCATGGCAGACAAAGTCGAGAAAAACTGTTTTTT.